This TCR beta chain derives from a study of CD8 T cells in ankylosing spondylitis. Overall study findings and caveats: A CD8+ phenotype characterized the disease-linked clones, which were relatively rare in peripheral blood. Seemingly characteristic of ankylosing spondylitis blood was a TCR beta motif consisting of several highly homologous variants.

CDR1 is SGHRS, CDR2 YFSETQ, per germline. The CDR3 is 14 amino acids. The V end lost 0 bases, the J end lost 5 bases, and 9 bases lay between the germline ends. This clonotype has ten or more counts. Its antigen is as yet unknown. Researchers built TCR beta libraries using quantitative 5'-RACE with molecular barcodes. TCRdb re-derived calls from the 5' RACE reads in MiXCR, one entry per CDR3 protein. The repertoire includes 85,000 to 100,000 distinct CDR3 sequences, around 9.4% of them detected once, and under 6% sits in the top ten. The chain has TRBV5-1 and TRBJ2-1; D uncertain. This clonotype was obtained from a male donor with ankylosing spondylitis or in good health (not recorded which). Sample: blood, either unsorted or a sorted T cell fraction (not recorded which). The CDR3 DNA sequence: TGCGCCAGCAGCTTGGCCGACCCCAACAATGAGCAGTTCTTC. It codes for CASSLADPNNEQFF.